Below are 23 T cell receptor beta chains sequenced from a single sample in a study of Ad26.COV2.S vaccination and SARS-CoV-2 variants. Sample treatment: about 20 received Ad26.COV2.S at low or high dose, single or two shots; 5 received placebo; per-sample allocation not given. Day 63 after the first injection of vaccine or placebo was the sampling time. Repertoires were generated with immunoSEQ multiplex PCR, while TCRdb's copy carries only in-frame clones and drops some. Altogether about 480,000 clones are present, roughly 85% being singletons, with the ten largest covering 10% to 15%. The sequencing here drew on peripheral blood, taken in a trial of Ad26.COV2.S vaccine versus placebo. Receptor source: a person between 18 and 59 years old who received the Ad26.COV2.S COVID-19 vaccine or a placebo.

CDR3 loop: CASSDRGLGNNEQFF. The CDR3 region has the DNA TGTGCCAGCAGTGATAGGGGACTGGGGAACAATGAGCAGTTCTTC. The V gene is TRBV2, the J gene TRBJ2-1; possible D gene TRBD2, 6 bases. The V gene lost 3 bases and the J gene lost 5 bases, with 14 bases spanning the gap. Germline CDR1 and CDR2: SNHLY and FYNNEI. CDR3 size: 15 residues.

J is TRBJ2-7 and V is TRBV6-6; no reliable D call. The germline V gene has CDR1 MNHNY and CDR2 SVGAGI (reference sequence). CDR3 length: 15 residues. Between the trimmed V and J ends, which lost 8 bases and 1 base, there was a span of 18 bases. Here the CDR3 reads CASQSPALTSYEQYF. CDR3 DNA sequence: TGTGCCAGCCAAAGCCCTGCTCTTACTTCCTACGAGCAGTACTTC.

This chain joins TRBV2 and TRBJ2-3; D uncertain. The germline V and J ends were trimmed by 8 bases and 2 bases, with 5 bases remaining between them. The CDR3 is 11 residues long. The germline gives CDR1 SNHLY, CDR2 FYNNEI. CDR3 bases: TGTGCCAGCCGATACACAGATACGCAGTATTTT. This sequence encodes CASRYTDTQYF.

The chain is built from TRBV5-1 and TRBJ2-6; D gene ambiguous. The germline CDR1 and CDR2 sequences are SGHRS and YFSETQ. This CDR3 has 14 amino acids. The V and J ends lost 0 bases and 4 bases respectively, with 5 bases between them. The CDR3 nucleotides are TGCGCCAGCAGCTTGGCGGCCGGGGCCAACGTCCTGACTTTC. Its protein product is CASSLAAGANVLTF.

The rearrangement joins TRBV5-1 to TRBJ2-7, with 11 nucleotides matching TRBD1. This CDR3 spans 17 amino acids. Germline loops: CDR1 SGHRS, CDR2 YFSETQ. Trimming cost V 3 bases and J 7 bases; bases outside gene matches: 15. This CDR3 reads CASSSGGLGQGVGEQYF. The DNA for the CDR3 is TGCGCCAGCAGCTCGGGCGGGTTGGGACAGGGGGTCGGTGAGCAGTACTTC. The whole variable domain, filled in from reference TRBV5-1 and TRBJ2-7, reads KAGVTQTPRYLIKTRGQQVTLSCSPISGHRSVSWYQQTPGQGLQFLFEYFSETQRNKGNFPGRFSGRQFSNSRSEMNVSTLELGDSALYLCASSSGGLGQGVGEQYFGPGTRLTVT.

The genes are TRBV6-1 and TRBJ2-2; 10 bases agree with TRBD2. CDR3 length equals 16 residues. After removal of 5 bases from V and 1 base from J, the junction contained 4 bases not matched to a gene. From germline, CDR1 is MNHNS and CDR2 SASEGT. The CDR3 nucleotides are TGTGCCAGCAGTAAAGGACTAGCGGTGAACACCGGGGAGCTGTTTTTT. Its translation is CASSKGLAVNTGELFF.

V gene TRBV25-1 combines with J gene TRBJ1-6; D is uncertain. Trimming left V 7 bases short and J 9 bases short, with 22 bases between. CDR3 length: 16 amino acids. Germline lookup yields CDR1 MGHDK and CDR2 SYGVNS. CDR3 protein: CASKASFFGIGSPLHF. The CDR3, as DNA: TGTGCCAGCAAGGCTTCTTTTTTTGGGATAGGTTCACCCCTCCACTTT.

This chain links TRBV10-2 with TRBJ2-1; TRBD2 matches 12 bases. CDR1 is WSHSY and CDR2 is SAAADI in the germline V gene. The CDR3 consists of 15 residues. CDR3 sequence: CAAAGGLAGGNEQFF. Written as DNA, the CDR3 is TGCGCGGCAGCAGGGGGACTAGCGGGCGGCAATGAGCAGTTCTTC.

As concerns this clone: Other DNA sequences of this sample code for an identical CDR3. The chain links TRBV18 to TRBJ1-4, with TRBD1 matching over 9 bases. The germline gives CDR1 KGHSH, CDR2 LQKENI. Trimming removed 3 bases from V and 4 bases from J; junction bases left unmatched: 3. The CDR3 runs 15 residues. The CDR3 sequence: CASSPPTGGNEKLFF. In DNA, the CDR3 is TGTGCCAGCTCACCCCCGACAGGGGGTAATGAAAAACTGTTTTTT. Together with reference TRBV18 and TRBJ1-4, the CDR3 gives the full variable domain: NAGVMQNPRHLVRRRGQEARLRCSPMKGHSHVYWYRQLPEEGLKFMVYLQKENIIDESGMPKERFSAEFPKEGPSILRIQQVVRGDSAAYFCASSPPTGGNEKLFFGSGTQLSVL.

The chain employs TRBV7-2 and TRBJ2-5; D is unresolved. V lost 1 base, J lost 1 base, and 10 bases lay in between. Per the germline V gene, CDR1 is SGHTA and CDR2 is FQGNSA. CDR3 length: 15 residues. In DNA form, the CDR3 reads TGTGCCAGCAGCTTAGGTTTGGCTATCCAAGAGACCCAGTACTTC. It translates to CASSLGLAIQETQYF.

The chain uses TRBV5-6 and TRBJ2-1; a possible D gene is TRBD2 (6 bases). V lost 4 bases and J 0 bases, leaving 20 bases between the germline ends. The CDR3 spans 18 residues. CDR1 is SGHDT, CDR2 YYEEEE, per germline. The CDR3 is CASSPRPRLVSSYNEQFF. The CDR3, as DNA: TGTGCCAGCAGCCCCCGACCTCGACTAGTGAGCTCCTACAATGAGCAGTTCTTC. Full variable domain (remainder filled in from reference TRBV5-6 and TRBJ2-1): DAGVTQSPTHLIKTRGQQVTLRCSPKSGHDTVSWYQQALGQGPQFIFQYYEEEERQRGNFPDRFSGHQFPNYSSELNVNALLLGDSALYLCASSPRPRLVSSYNEQFFGPGTRLTVL.

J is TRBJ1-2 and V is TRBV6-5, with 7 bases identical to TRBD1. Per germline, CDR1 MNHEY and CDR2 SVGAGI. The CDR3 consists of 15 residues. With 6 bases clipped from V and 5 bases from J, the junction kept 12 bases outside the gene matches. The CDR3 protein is CASRFGTVQSYGYTF. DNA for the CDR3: TGTGCCAGCAGGTTCGGGACAGTTCAGTCTTATGGCTACACCTTC.

The CDR3 DNA reads TGTGCCAGCAGAACTCGTGGAGGCCAAGAGACCCAGTACTTC. Translation gives CASRTRGGQETQYF. This chain uses TRBV5-4 with TRBJ2-5; perhaps TRBD2 as D (5 bases). This CDR3 is 14 amino acids long. Germline V gene data show CDR1 as SGHNT and CDR2 as YYREEE (reference sequence). The V end lost 5 bases, the J end lost 1 base, and 12 bases lay between the germline ends. Supplemented by reference TRBV5-4 and TRBJ2-5, the full variable domain reads ETGVTQSPTHLIKTRGQQVTLRCSSQSGHNTVSWYQQALGQGPQFIFQYYREEENGRGNFPPRFSGLQFPNYSSELNVNALELDDSALYLCASRTRGGQETQYFGPGTRLLVL.

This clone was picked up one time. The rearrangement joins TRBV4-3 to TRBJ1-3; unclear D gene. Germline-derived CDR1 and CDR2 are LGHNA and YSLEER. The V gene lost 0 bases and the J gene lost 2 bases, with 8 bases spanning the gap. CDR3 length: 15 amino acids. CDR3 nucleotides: TGCGCCAGCAGCCAAGATTCCGGCGCTGGAAACACCATATATTTT. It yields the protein CASSQDSGAGNTIYF.

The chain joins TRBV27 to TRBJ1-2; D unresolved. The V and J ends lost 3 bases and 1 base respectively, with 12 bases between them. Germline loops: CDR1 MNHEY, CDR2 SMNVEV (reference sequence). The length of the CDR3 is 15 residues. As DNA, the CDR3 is TGTGCCAGCAGTTTTGTCGGTGAGGGTAACTATGGCTACACCTTC. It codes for CASSFVGEGNYGYTF.

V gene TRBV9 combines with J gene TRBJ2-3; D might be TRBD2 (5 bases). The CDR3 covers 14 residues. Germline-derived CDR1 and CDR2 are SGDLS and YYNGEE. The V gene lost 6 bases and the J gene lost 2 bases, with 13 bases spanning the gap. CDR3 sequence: CASNTPGFTDTQYF. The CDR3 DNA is TGTGCCAGCAATACTCCGGGATTCACAGATACGCAGTATTTT.

The CDR3 DNA reads TGTGCCAGCAGTGACATGTTCCAGGATGAGCAGTTCTTC. It codes for CASSDMFQDEQFF. The rearrangement links TRBV6-4 to TRBJ2-1; D not resolved. Looked up from germline, CDR1 is MRHNA and CDR2 is SNTAGT. V lost 2 bases and J lost 8, with 10 bases in between. The CDR3 is 13 residues long.

CDR3 nucleotide sequence: TGCGCCAGCAGCTCCAATAGCGGGAGGGACAGTGAGCAGTTCTTC. Protein product: CASSSNSGRDSEQFF. The J gene is TRBJ2-1, the V gene TRBV5-1; 11 nucleotides align to TRBD2. The CDR3 spans 15 residues. V lost 3 bases to trimming and J lost 9 bases; unmatched junction nucleotides: 8. Germline CDR1 and CDR2: SGHRS and YFSETQ.

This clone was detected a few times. This CDR3 reads CASSGQGGEETQYF. The CDR3 DNA reads as TGTGCCAGCAGCGGACAGGGAGGGGAAGAGACCCAGTACTTC. The chain has TRBV21-1 and TRBJ2-5; TRBD1, the table's D call, lacks a check against the DNA. TRBV21-1 is annotated as a pseudogene. The CDR3 consists of 14 residues.

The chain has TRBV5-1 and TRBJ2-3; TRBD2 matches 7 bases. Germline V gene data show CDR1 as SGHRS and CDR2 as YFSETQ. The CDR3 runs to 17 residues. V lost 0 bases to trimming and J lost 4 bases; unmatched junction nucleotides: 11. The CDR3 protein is CASSLALGGSPADTQYF. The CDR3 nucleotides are TGCGCCAGCAGCTTGGCCTTGGGCGGGAGCCCGGCAGATACGCAGTATTTT.

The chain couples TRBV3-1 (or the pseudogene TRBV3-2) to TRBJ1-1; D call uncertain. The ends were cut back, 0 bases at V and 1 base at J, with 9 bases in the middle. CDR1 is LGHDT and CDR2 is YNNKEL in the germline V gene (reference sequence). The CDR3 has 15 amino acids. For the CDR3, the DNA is TGTGCCAGCAGCCAAGATGCAGCTCGGAACACTGAAGCTTTCTTT. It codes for CASSQDAARNTEAFF.

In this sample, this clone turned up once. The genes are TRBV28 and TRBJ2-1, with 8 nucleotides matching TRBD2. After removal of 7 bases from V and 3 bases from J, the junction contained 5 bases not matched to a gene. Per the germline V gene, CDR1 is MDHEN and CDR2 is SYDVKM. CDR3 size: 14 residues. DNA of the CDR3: TGTGCCAGCACTATTAGCGGGGTCTACAATGAGCAGTTCTTC. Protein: CASTISGVYNEQFF.

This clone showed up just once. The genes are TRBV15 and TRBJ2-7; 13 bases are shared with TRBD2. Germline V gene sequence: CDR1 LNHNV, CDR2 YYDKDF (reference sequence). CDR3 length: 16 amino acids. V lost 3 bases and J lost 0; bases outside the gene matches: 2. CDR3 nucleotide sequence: TGTGCCACCAGCAGGGGACTAGCGGGATTCTCCTACGAGCAGTACTTC. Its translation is CATSRGLAGFSYEQYF.